This entry is about one TCR beta chain. Its target is unknown. The same CDR3 is also encoded by other DNA sequences in this sample. These data are taken from a study of brain T cells in children with intractable seizures. Study-wide points: Pre-surgery blood may have been undersampled, hiding some clones.

Specified time point: blood from clinic visit 5 months post-surgery; TSC patient then seizure free. The method was immunoSEQ multiplex PCR; TCRdb's version includes in-frame clones alone and lacks a portion of them. The top ten hold 4.5% to 7% of the sample, which has about 340,000 clones, more than 85% seen once. This clonotype originated in a boy in the first two years of life with tuberous sclerosis and intractable seizures. The sequenced sample was peripheral blood, obtained about 5 months after surgery.

The CDR3 loop is CAISGGETQYF. For the CDR3, the DNA is TGTGCCATCAGTGGAGGAGAGACCCAGTACTTC. This sequence joins TRBV10-3 and TRBJ2-5; D is unresolved. Germline values: CDR1 ENHRY, CDR2 SYGVKD. Trimming shortened V by 4 bases and J by 4 bases, and 4 bases separated the two germline ends. The CDR3 is made up of 11 amino acids.